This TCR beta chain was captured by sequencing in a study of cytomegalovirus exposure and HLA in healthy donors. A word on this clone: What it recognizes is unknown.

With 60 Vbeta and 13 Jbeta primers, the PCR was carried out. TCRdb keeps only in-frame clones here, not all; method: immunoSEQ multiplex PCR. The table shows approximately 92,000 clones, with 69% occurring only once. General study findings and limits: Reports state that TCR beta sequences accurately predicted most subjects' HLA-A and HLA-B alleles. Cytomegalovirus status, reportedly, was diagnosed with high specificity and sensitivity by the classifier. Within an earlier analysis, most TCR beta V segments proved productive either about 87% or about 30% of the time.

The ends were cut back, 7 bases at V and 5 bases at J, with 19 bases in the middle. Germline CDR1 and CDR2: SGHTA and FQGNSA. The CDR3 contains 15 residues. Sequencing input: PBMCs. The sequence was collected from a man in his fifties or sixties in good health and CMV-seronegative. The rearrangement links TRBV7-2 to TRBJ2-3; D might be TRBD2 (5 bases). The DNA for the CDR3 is TGTGCCAGCAAGCTGTTTGGAGGTTCTGAAGATACGCAGTATTTT. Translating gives CASKLFGGSEDTQYF.